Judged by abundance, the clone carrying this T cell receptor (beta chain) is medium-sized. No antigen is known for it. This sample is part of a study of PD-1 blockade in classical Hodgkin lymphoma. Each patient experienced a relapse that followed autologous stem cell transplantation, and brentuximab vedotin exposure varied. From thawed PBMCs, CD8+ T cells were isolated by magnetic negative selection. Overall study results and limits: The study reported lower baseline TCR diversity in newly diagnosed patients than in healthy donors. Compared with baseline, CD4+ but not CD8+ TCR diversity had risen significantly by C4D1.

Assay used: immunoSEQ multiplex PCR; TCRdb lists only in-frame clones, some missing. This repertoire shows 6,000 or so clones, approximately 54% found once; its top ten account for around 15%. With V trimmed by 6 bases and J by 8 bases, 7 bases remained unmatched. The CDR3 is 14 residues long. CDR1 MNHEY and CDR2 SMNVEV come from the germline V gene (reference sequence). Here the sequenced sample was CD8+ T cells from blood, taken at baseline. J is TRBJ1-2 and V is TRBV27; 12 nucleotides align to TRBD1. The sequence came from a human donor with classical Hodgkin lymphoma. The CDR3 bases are TGTGCCAGCAGGCCGGGACAGGGGGCTCGGGGCTACACCTTC. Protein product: CASRPGQGARGYTF.